Listed below are T cell receptor beta chains from one sample, sequenced in a study of T cells in Graves' hyperthyroidism and ophthalmopathy. TCRdb processed the multiplex PCR reads anew with MiXCR; each CDR3 protein has one entry. The data contain about 580,000 distinct CDR3 sequences, roughly 50% of them singletons. Sequences were obtained from peripheral blood or thyroid tissue (not recorded which). These receptors were obtained from a woman younger than 30 with Graves' hyperthyroidism. CDR3s include the opening cysteine and the closing phenylalanine or tryptophan. Fields, in order: CDR3 protein, CDR3 DNA, clone size, V gene, J gene, D gene. D genes are given only for firm matches. Some rows mark clone size as missing; the rest say once, few, many or name a class of expanded clone.

CSVEGGSGTGVYGYTF	TGCAGCGTTGAAGGGGGATCGGGGACAGGGGTCTATGGCTACACCTTC	NA	TRBV29-1	TRBJ1-2	TRBD1
CASALEGGSNTGELFF	TGCGCCAGCGCCCTGGAAGGGGGCTCTAACACCGGGGAGCTGTTTTTT	NA	TRBV4-1	TRBJ2-2	TRBD1
CASSLGPGEGLSEQYF	TGTGCCAGCAGTTTGGGCCCCGGCGAGGGCCTCTCCGAGCAGTACTTC	NA	TRBV6-5	TRBJ2-7	NA
CASSLPRGLQETQYF	TGCGCCAGCAGCTTGCCCAGGGGGCTCCAAGAGACCCAGTACTTC	many	TRBV5-1	TRBJ2-5	TRBD1
CASTAGKLFF	TGTGCCAGCACTGCCGGGAAACTGTTTTTT	NA	TRBV2	TRBJ1-4	NA
CASSLRGASSYEQYF	TGTGCCAGCAGTCTAAGGGGGGCCAGCTCCTACGAGCAGTACTTC	many	TRBV7-3	TRBJ2-7	NA
CASSLGTGGYGNTIYF	TGTGCCAGCAGCTTAGGGACAGGGGGCTACGGAAACACCATATATTTT	many	TRBV13	TRBJ1-3	TRBD1
CASSLLAANSYEQYF	TGCGCCAGCAGCTTACTAGCGGCGAACTCCTACGAGCAGTACTTC	few	TRBV5-1	TRBJ2-7	TRBD2
CATKAERGNTGELFF	TGTGCCACCAAGGCGGAGCGGGGGAACACCGGGGAGCTGTTTTTT	many	TRBV12-3/TRBV12-4	TRBJ2-2	TRBD2
CASSITPLAGAYNEQFF	TGTGCCAGTAGTATTACCCCCCTAGCGGGAGCCTACAATGAGCAGTTCTTC	NA	TRBV19	TRBJ2-1	TRBD2
CASSVDASGNDAETQYF	TGTGCCAGCAGCGTAGACGCTAGCGGGAACGACGCAGAGACCCAGTACTTC	many	TRBV9	TRBJ2-5	TRBD2
CASSYGTGNYGYTF	TGTGCCAGCAGCTATGGGACAGGAAACTATGGCTACACCTTC	many	TRBV11-2	TRBJ1-2	TRBD1
CASNGAGGSDGETQYF	TGCGCCAGCAACGGGGCGGGAGGGAGCGATGGGGAGACCCAGTACTTC	many	TRBV4-1	TRBJ2-5	TRBD2
CASSPTIRGGYGYTF	TGTGCCAGCAGCCCGACGATCAGGGGTGGATATGGCTACACCTTC	NA	TRBV7-9	TRBJ1-2	NA
CASSPWTGGLNTEAFF	TGTGCCAGCAGCCCATGGACAGGGGGCTTGAACACTGAAGCTTTCTTT	NA	TRBV7-2	TRBJ1-1	TRBD1
CSARDLNRDYNEQFF	TGCAGTGCTAGAGATCTCAACAGAGACTACAATGAGCAGTTCTTC	NA	TRBV20-1	TRBJ2-1	NA
CSASGWGASGNQPQHF	TGCAGTGCTAGCGGTTGGGGCGCTTCTGGGAATCAGCCCCAGCATTTT	many	TRBV20-1	TRBJ1-5	NA
CASSWGLVGGLHLTHEQYF	TGCGCCAGCAGCTGGGGTCTAGTCGGCGGGCTGCATCTAACCCACGAGCAGTACTTC	few	TRBV5-1	TRBJ2-7	NA
CASSAYRINEKLFF	TGTGCCAGCAGTGCTTACAGAATTAATGAAAAACTGTTTTTT	few	TRBV2	TRBJ1-4	NA
CASSQGVGNYGYTF	TGTGCCAGCAGCCAAGGGGTCGGGAACTATGGCTACACCTTC	many	TRBV3-1	TRBJ1-2	NA
CASSPGGSPRVYEQYF	TGTGCCAGCAGCCCCGGCGGCAGCCCGAGGGTCTACGAGCAGTACTTC	many	TRBV11-2	TRBJ2-7	NA
CATSARGPVDETQYF	TGTGCCACCAGTGCTAGAGGTCCCGTCGACGAGACCCAGTACTTC	NA	TRBV24-1	TRBJ2-5	NA
CASSSAGAGETQYF	TGTGCCAGCAGCTCAGCAGGCGCAGGAGAGACCCAGTACTTC	many	TRBV7-8	TRBJ2-5	NA
CASRSKPGQAYGYTF	TGTGCCAGCAGGAGTAAGCCAGGACAGGCCTATGGCTACACCTTC	many	TRBV27	TRBJ1-2	TRBD1
CSLISGTNYGYTF	TGCAGCTTGATTTCAGGGACTAACTATGGCTACACCTTC	NA	TRBV29-1	TRBJ1-2	NA
CASGLRTGPSNQPQHF	TGTGCTAGTGGTTTGAGGACAGGGCCTAGCAATCAGCCCCAGCATTTT	few	TRBV12-5	TRBJ1-5	TRBD1
CASSVVAGSYEQYF	TGTGCCAGCAGCGTAGTGGCTGGATCCTACGAGCAGTACTTC	many	TRBV9	TRBJ2-7	NA
CASTGGGYGYTF	TGTGCCAGCACCGGGGGCGGATATGGCTACACCTTC	many	TRBV18	TRBJ1-2	NA
CAKGLAGETQYF	TGTGCTAAGGGACTAGCGGGGGAGACCCAGTACTTC	NA	TRBV25-1	TRBJ2-5	TRBD2
CASGLHSEVDTEAFF	TGTGCTAGTGGGCTGCACAGCGAAGTTGATACTGAAGCTTTCTTT	many	TRBV12-5	TRBJ1-1	NA
CAISETASGWETQYF	TGTGCCATCAGTGAGACGGCTAGCGGGTGGGAGACCCAGTACTTC	many	TRBV10-3	TRBJ2-5	TRBD2
CARDLSGPQETQYF	TGTGCTAGAGATTTGAGCGGGCCACAAGAGACCCAGTACTTC	NA	TRBV7-7	TRBJ2-5	NA
CSVRQGGNNSPLHF	TGCAGCGTCCGACAGGGGGGCAATAATTCACCCCTCCACTTT	few	TRBV29-1	TRBJ1-6	TRBD1
CSAARDSGYNQPQHF	TGCAGTGCGGCCCGAGATTCGGGTTACAATCAGCCCCAGCATTTT	NA	TRBV20-1	TRBJ1-5	NA
CSARNSGATNEKLFF	TGCAGTGCTAGGAACTCAGGTGCAACTAATGAAAAACTGTTTTTT	many	TRBV20-1	TRBJ1-4	NA
CASSQGDKFRPQHF	TGCGCCAGCAGCCAAGGTGACAAATTCAGGCCCCAGCATTTT	few	TRBV4-1	TRBJ1-5	NA
CASSPRDRLGETQYF	TGTGCCAGCAGCCCCCGGGACAGGCTAGGAGAGACCCAGTACTTC	many	TRBV7-9	TRBJ2-5	TRBD1
CASREGLAGVFSYEQYF	TGTGCCAGCAGGGAGGGACTAGCGGGAGTGTTCTCCTACGAGCAGTACTTC	NA	TRBV7-9	TRBJ2-7	TRBD2
CASSSSPGGYTF	TGTGCCAGCAGCTCAAGTCCGGGGGGCTACACCTTC	many	TRBV5-6	TRBJ1-2	NA
CASSPWSGSSQETQYF	TGTGCCAGCAGCCCCTGGTCCGGATCTAGTCAGGAGACCCAGTACTTC	NA	TRBV7-2	TRBJ2-5	NA
CASSTDIQVRGYTF	TGTGCCAGCAGCACGGACATTCAAGTACGAGGCTACACCTTC	many	TRBV13	TRBJ1-2	NA
CASSLLHRGRDYGYTF	TGTGCCAGCAGCTTACTGCACAGGGGGCGCGACTATGGCTACACCTTC	many	TRBV7-9	TRBJ1-2	TRBD1
CSAISRGRDYGYEQYF	TGCAGTGCTATATCCAGGGGGCGAGACTATGGCTACGAGCAGTACTTC	NA	TRBV20-1	TRBJ2-7	TRBD1
CASSLGWSGRVYNEKLFF	TGCGCCAGCAGCTTGGGGTGGAGCGGGAGGGTCTACAATGAAAAACTGTTTTTT	NA	TRBV5-1	TRBJ1-4	NA
CASSSAGGEQFF	TGCGCCAGCAGCTCCGCAGGGGGCGAGCAGTTCTTC	NA	TRBV5-1	TRBJ2-1	TRBD1
CASSEWDLTGDEKLFF	TGTGCCAGCAGTGAATGGGATTTGACAGGGGATGAAAAACTGTTTTTT	NA	TRBV25-1	TRBJ1-4	TRBD1
CSVVEGFPYEQYF	TGCAGCGTTGTGGAGGGTTTCCCCTACGAGCAGTACTTC	NA	TRBV29-1	TRBJ2-7	NA
CASSESGGRGDQPQHF	TGTGCCAGCAGTGAATCGGGGGGCAGGGGAGACCAGCCCCAGCATTTT	NA	TRBV25-1	TRBJ1-5	NA
CASSRRGGGRNEQFF	TGTGCCAGCAGCCGCCGGGGGGGGGGGAGAAATGAGCAGTTCTTC	NA	TRBV2	TRBJ2-1	TRBD2
CSVRAGGLEQHF	TGCAGCGTGAGAGCGGGAGGGCTTGAGCAGCATTTT	NA	TRBV29-1	TRBJ1-5	NA
CSARAGNDYGYTF	TGCAGTGCTAGGGCCGGGAATGACTATGGCTACACCTTC	many	TRBV20-1	TRBJ1-2	NA
CAISGTGGEQYF	TGTGCCATCAGTGGGACAGGGGGCGAGCAGTACTTC	NA	TRBV10-3	TRBJ2-7	TRBD1
CAITEGTQDNPTGRVNSPLHF	TGTGCCATCACCGAAGGGACCCAAGATAACCCGACAGGGCGGGTGAATTCACCCCTCCACTTT	NA	TRBV10-3	TRBJ1-6	TRBD1
CASSQLGQGDYGYTF	TGTGCCAGCAGCCAGCTGGGACAGGGAGACTATGGCTACACCTTC	many	TRBV4-2	TRBJ1-2	TRBD1
CSARTSGIGETQYF	TGCAGTGCTAGGACTAGCGGGATAGGAGAGACCCAGTACTTC	many	TRBV20-1	TRBJ2-5	TRBD2
CASNGQGPANQPQHF	TGTGCCAGCAACGGACAAGGGCCCGCCAATCAGCCCCAGCATTTT	NA	TRBV2	TRBJ1-5	NA
CASRRGRLYGYTF	TGTGCCAGCAGGAGAGGACGGCTCTATGGCTACACCTTC	many	TRBV6-5	TRBJ1-2	NA